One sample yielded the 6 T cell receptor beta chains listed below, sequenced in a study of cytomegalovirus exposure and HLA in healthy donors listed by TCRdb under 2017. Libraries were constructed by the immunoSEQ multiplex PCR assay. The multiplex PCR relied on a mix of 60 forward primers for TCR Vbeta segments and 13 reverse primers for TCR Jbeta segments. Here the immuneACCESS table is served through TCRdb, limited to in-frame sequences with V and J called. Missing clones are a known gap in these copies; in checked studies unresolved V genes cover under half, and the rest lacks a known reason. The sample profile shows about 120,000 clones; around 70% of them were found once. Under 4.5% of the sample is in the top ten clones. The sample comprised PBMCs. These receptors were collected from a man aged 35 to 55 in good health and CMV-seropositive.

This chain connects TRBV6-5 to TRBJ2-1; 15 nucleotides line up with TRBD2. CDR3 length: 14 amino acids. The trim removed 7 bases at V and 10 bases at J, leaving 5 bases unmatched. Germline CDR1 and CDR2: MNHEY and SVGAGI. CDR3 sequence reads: CASTMGLAGGEQFF. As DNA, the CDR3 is TGTGCCAGCACCATGGGACTAGCGGGGGGAGAGCAGTTCTTC.

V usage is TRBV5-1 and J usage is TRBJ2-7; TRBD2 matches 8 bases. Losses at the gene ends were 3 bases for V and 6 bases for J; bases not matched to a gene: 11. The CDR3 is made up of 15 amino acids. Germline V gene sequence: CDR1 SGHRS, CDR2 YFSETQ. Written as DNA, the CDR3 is TGCGCCAGCAGCTCCCTCGGCGGGGGGCGGGCCGAGCAGTACTTC. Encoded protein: CASSSLGGGRAEQYF.

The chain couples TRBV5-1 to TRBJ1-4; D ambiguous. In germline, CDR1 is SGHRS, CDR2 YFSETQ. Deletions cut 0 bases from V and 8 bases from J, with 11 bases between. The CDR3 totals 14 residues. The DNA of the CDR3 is TGCGCCAGCAGCTTGGGGGAGGGCTGGGAAAAACTGTTTTTT. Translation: CASSLGEGWEKLFF.

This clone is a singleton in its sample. Written as DNA, the CDR3 is TGCGCCAGCAGCTTTAGCGGGGGAGGGCCAGATACGCAGTATTTT. Amino acids: CASSFSGGGPDTQYF. This chain joins TRBV5-1 and TRBJ2-3; 9 bases are a match to TRBD2. Germline V gives CDR1 SGHRS, CDR2 YFSETQ. The CDR3 has 15 amino acids. V lost 2 bases and J lost 4; bases outside the gene matches: 5.

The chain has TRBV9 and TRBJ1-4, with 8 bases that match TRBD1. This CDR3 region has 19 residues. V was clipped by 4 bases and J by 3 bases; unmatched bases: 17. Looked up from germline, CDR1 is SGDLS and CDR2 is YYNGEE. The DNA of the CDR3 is TGTGCCAGCAGCCCCAGAGGGACAGGCCCTCGGGATGCTAATGAAAAACTGTTTTTT. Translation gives CASSPRGTGPRDANEKLFF. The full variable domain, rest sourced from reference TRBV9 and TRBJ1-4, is DSGVTQTPKHLITATGQRVTLRCSPRSGDLSVYWYQQSLDQGLQFLIQYYNGEERAKGNILERFSAQQFPDLHSELNLSSLELGDSALYFCASSPRGTGPRDANEKLFFGSGTQLSVL.

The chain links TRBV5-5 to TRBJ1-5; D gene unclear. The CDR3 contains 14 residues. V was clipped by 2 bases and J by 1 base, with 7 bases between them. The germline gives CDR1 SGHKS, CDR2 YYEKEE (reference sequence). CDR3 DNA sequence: TGTGCCAGCAGCTTAACAGAAAGCAATCAGCCCCAGCATTTT. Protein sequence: CASSLTESNQPQHF.